This TCR beta chain emerged from a study of blood T cell repertoires in COVID-19. Germline V gene sequence: CDR1 MNHEY, CDR2 SVGAGI. The CDR3 extends over 14 amino acids. V lost 6 bases to trimming and J lost 2 bases, with 13 bases between them. The authors' processing: Scientists estimated how many nucleated cells there were by amplifying reference gene primers. This table comes from immunoSEQ multiplex PCR, and its TCRdb copy is limited to in-frame clones, with some not included. V, J and clone size were drawn from that table, and D and trimming were deduced from the DNA. The data contain 97,000 or so clones, 65% to 90% of them seen just once; the ten biggest clones take up around 9.9%.

The rearrangement uses TRBV6-5 and TRBJ2-5; D may be TRBD2 (5 bases). The sequencing sample was made of peripheral blood. The receptor was isolated from a man aged 70-80 years with active or convalescent COVID-19. In DNA, the CDR3 is TGTGCCAGCAGGCATAGTAGGGAGCAAGAGACCCAGTACTTC. This codes for CASRHSREQETQYF.